The clone carrying this TCR beta chain was recorded a few times. This entry comes from a study of blood T cells in healthy people across ages. The use of a sample-barcoded 5' primer and a J-beta primer mix characterized a second PCR of roughly 6 to 11 cycles. TCRdb analysed the 5' RACE reads with MiXCR anew, one entry per CDR3 protein. The repertoire holds about a million distinct CDR3 sequences, with 51% as singletons. The clonotype comes from an older woman in good health. The sample consisted of blood.

CDR3 sequence reads: CASGTRAGELFF. For the CDR3, the DNA is TGTGCCTCCGGGACTAGGGCCGGGGAGCTGTTTTTT. The V and J genes are TRBV28 and TRBJ2-2; 8 bases map to TRBD2. The V and J ends lost 11 bases and 6 bases, in that order; junction bases with no gene match: 5. Germline CDR1 MDHEN, CDR2 SYDVKM. This CDR3 is built from 12 residues. Drawing the rest from reference TRBV28 and TRBJ2-2, the complete variable domain is DVKVTQSSRYLVKRTGEKVFLECVQDMDHENMFWYRQDPGLGLRLIYFSYDVKMKEKGDIPEGYSVSREKKERFSLILESASTNQTSMYLCASGTRAGELFFGEGSRLTVL.